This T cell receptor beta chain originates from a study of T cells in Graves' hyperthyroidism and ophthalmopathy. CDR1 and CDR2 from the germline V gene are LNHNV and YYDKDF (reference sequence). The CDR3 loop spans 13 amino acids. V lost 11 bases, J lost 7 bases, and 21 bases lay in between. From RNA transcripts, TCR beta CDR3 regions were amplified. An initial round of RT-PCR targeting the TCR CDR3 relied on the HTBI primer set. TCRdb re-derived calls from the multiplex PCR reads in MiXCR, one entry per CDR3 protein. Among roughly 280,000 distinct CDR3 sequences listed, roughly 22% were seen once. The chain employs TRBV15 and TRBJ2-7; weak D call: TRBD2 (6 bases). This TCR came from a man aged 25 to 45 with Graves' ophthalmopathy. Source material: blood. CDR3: CASSGTASGEQYF. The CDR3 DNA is TGTGCCTCCTCCGGGACTGCCTCTGGGGAGCAGTACTTC.